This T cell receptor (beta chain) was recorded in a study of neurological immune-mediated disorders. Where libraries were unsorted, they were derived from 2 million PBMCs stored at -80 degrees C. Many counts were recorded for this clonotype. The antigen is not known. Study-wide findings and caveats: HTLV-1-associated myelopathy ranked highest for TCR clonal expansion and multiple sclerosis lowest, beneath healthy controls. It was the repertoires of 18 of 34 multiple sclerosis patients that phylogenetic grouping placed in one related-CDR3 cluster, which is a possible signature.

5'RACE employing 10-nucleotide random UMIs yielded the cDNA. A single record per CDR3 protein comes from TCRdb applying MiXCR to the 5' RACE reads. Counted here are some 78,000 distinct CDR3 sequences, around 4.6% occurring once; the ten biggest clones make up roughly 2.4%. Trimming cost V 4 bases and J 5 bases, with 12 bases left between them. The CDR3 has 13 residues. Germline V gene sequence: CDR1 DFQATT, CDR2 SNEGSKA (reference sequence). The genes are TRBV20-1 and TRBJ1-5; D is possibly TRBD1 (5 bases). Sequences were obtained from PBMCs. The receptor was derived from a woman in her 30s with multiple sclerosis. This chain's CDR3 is CSATPGSDQPQHF. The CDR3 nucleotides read TGCAGTGCTACTCCAGGGTCGGATCAGCCCCAGCATTTT.